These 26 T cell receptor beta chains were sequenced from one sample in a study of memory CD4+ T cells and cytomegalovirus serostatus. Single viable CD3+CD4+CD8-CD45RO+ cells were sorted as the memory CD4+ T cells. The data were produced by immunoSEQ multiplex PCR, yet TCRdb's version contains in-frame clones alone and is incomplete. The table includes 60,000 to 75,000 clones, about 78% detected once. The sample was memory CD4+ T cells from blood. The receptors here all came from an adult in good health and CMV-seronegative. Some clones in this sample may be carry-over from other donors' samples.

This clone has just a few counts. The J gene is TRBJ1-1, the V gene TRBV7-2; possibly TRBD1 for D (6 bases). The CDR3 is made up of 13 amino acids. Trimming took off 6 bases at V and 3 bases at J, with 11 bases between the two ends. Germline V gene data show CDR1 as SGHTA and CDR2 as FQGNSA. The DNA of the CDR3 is TGTGCCAGCAGATATACAGGGTACACTGAAGCTTTCTTT. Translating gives CASRYTGYTEAFF.

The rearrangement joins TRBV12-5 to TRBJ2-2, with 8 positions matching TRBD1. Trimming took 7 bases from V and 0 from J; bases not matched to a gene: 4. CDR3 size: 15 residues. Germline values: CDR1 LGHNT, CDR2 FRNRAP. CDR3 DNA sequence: TGTGCTAGTGCCCGGGACAGGACGAACACCGGGGAGCTGTTTTTT. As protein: CASARDRTNTGELFF.

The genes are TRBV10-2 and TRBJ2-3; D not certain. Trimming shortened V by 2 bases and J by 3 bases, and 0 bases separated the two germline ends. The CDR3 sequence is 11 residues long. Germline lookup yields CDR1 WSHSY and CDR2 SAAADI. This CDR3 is CASSETDTQYF. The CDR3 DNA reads TGCGCCAGCAGTGAGACAGATACGCAGTATTTT.

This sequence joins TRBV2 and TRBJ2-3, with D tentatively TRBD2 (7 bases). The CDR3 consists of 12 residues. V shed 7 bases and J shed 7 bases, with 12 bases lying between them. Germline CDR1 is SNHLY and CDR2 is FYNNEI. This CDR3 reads CASTKGGYTQYF. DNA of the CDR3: TGTGCCAGCACCAAGGGGGGGTATACGCAGTATTTT.

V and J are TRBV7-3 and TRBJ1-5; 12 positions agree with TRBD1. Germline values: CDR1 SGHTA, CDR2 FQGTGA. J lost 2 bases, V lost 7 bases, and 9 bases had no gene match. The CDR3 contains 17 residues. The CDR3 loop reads CASIRDRGHWGNQPQHF. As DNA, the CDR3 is TGTGCCAGCATTAGGGACAGGGGGCATTGGGGCAATCAGCCCCAGCATTTT.

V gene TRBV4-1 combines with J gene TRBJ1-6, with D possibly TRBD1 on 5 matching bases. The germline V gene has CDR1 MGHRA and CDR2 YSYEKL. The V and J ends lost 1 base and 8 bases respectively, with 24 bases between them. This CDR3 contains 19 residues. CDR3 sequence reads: CASSQGYLGGLSRDSPLHF. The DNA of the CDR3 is TGCGCCAGCAGCCAAGGGTATCTGGGTGGGCTTAGCAGGGATTCACCCCTCCACTTT.

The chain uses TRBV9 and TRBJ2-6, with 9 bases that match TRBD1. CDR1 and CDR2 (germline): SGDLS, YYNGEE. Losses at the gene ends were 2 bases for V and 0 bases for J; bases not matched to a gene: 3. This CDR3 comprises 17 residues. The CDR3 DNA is TGTGCCAGCAGCGTTGGGACAGGGATCTCTGGGGCCAACGTCCTGACTTTC. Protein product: CASSVGTGISGANVLTF.

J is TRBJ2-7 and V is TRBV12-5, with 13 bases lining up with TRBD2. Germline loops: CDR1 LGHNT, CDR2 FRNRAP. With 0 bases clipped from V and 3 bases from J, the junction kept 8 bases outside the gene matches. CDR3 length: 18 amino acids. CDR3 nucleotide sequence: TGTGCTAGTGGTTTGGTACTTCCTAGGACTAGCGGGAGCTACGAGCAGTACTTC. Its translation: CASGLVLPRTSGSYEQYF.

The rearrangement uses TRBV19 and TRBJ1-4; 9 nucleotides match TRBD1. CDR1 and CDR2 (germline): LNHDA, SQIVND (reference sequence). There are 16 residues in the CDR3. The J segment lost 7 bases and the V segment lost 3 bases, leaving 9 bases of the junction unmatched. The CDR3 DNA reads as TGTGCCAGTAGTATCCCCCGGGGGACAGGGTCTGAAAAACTGTTTTTT. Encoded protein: CASSIPRGTGSEKLFF.

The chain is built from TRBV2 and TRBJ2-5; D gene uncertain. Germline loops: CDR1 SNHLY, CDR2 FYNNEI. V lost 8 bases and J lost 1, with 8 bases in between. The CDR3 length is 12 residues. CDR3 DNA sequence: TGTGCCAGCGAACAGCCCCAAGAGACCCAGTACTTC. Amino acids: CASEQPQETQYF.

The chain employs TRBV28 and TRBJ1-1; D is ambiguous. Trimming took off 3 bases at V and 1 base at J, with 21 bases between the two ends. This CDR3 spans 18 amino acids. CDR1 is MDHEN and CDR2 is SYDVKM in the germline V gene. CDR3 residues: CASSFLIRRQERNTEAFF. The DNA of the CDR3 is TGTGCCAGCAGTTTCCTAATCCGACGCCAAGAAAGGAACACTGAAGCTTTCTTT.

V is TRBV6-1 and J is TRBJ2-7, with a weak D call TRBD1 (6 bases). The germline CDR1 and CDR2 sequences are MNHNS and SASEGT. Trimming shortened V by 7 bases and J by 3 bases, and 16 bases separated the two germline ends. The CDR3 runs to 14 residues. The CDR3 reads CASTTTRQVYEQYF. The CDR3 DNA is TGTGCCAGCACCACAACTCGACAGGTCTACGAGCAGTACTTC.

The DNA of the CDR3 is TGTGCCAGCAGTGCAGGGACATCTGGGCAGCCCCAGCATTTT. Translating gives CASSAGTSGQPQHF. This chain uses TRBV2 with TRBJ1-5; weak D call: TRBD1 (6 bases). Trimming shortened V by 4 bases and J by 7 bases, and 14 bases separated the two germline ends. The CDR3 is 14 amino acids. Germline V CDR1 and CDR2: SNHLY, FYNNEI.

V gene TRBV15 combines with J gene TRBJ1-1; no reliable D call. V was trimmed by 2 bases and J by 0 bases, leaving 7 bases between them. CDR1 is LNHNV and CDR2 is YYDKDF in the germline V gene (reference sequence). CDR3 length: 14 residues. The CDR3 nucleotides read TGTGCCACCAGCAGACCATCTATGAACACTGAAGCTTTCTTT. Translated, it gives CATSRPSMNTEAFF.

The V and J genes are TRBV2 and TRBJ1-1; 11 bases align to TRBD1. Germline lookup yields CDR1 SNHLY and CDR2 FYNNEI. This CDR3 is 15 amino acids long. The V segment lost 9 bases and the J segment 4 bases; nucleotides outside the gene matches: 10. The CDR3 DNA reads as TGTGCCAGTTACGGACAGGGGGCGTTGGGCACTGAAGCTTTCTTT. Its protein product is CASYGQGALGTEAFF.

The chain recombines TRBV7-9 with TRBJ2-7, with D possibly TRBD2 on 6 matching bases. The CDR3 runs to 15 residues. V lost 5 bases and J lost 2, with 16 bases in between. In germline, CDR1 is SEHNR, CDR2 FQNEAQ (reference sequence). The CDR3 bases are TGTGCCAGCAGCCCGTACGGGACTGAAGCCTACGAGCAGTACTTC. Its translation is CASSPYGTEAYEQYF.

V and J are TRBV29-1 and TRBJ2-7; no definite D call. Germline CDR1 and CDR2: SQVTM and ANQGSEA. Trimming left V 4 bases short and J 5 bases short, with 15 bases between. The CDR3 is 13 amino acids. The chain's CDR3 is CSVGGFPRNEQYF. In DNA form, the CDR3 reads TGCAGCGTTGGGGGATTCCCGCGAAACGAGCAGTACTTC.

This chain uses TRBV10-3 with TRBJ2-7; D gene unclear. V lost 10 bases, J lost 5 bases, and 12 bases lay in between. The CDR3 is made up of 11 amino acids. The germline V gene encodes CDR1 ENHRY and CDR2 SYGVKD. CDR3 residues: CATEDLDEQYF. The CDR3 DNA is TGTGCCACCGAAGACCTGGACGAGCAGTACTTC.

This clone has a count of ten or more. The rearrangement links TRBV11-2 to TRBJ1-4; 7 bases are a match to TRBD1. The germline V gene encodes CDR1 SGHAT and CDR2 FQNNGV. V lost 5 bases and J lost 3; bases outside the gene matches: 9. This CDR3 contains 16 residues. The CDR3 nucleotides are TGTGCCAGCAGCGCCTCGACAGGGCGTCCTAATGAAAAACTGTTTTTT. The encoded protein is CASSASTGRPNEKLFF.

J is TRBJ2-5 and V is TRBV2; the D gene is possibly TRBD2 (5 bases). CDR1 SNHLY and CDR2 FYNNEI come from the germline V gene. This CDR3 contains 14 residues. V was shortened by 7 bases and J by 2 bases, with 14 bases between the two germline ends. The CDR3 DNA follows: TGTGCCAGCACCATCAGCGGAGCTCAAGAGACCCAGTACTTC. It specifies CASTISGAQETQYF.

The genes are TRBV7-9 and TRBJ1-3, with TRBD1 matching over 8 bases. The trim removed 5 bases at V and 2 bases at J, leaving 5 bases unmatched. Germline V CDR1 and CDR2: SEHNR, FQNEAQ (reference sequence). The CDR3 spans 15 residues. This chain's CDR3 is CASSIQGVTGNTIYF. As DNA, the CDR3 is TGTGCCAGCAGCATACAGGGGGTTACTGGAAACACCATATATTTT. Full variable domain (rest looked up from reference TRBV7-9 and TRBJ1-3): DTGVSQNPRHKITKRGQNVTFRCDPISEHNRLYWYRQTLGQGPEFLTYFQNEAQLEKSRLLSDRFSAERPKGSFSTLEIQRTEQGDSAMYLCASSIQGVTGNTIYFGEGSWLTVV.

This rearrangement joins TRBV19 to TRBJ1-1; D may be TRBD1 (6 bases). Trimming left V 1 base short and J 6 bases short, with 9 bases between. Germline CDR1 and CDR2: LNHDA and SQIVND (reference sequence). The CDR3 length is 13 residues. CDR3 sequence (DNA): TGTGCCAGTAGTATAGTCGGGGGGCCTGAAGCTTTCTTT. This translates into CASSIVGGPEAFF.

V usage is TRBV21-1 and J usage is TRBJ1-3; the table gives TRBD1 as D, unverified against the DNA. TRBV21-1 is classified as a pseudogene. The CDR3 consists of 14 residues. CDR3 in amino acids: CAINPPGGGNTIYF. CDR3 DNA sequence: TGTGCCATCAACCCCCCAGGGGGTGGAAACACCATATATTTT.

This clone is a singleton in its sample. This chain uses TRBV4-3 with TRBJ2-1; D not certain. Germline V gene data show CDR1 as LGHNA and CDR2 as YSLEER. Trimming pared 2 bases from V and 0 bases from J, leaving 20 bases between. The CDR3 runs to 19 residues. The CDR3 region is CASSQIESGAGSSYNEQFF. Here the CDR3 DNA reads TGCGCCAGCAGCCAAATCGAGTCCGGAGCTGGTAGCTCCTACAATGAGCAGTTCTTC.

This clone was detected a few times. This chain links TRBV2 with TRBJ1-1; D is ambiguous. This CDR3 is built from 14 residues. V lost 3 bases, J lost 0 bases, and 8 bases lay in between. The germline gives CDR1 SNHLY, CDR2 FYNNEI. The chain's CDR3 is CASSERRMNTEAFF. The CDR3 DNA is TGTGCCAGCAGTGAGCGTAGAATGAACACTGAAGCTTTCTTT. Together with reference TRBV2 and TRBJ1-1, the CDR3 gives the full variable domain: EPEVTQTPSHQVTQMGQEVILRCVPISNHLYFYWYRQILGQKVEFLVSFYNNEISEKSEIFDDQFSVERPDGSNFTLKIRSTKLEDSAMYFCASSERRMNTEAFFGQGTRLTVV.

CDR3 nucleotide sequence: TGTGCCAGCAGTGTCAGTTTAAACTATGGCTACACCTTC. Translation: CASSVSLNYGYTF. The rearrangement joins TRBV6-1 to TRBJ1-2; no firm D call. With 4 bases removed from V and 2 bases from J, the gap between germline ends came to 8 bases. The CDR3 is 13 residues long. Germline CDR1 reads MNHNS; CDR2 reads SASEGT.